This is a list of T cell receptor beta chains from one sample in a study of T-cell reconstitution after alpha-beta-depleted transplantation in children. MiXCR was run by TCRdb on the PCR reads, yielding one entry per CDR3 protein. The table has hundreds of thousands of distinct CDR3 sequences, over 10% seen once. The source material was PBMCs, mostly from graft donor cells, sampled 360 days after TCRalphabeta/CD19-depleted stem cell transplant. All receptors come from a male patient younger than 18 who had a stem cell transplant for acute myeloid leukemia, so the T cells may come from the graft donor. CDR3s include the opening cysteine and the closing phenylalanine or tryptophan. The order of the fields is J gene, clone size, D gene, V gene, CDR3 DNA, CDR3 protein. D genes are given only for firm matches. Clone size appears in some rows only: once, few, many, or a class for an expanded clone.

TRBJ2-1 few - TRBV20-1 TGCAGTGCTAGTTCTAGCGTACGTGGCAATGAGCAGTTCTTC CSASSSVRGNEQFF
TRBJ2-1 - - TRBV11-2 TGTGCCAGCAGCTTAGGCGGGGGACGGGGAGGGGGGCAGTTCTTC CASSLGGGRGGGQFF
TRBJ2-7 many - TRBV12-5 TGTGCTAGTGGTTTGGCGCTGGGTTCCGAGCAGTACTTC CASGLALGSEQYF
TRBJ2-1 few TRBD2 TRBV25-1 TGTGCCAGCAGTGAGACATGGGGGGGGGGAATCGTGGGTGAGCAGTTCTTC CASSETWGGGIVGEQFF
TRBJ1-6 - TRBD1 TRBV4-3 TGCGCCAGCAGCCAGGATACAGGGGGCGTTTCACCCCTCCACTTT CASSQDTGGVSPLHF
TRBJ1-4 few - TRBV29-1 TGCAGCGTTGAAAGAGTAAGGGGGGTCGAGATTTTT CSVERVRGVEIF
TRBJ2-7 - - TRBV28 TGTGCCAGCACTCCTGGGGGGAGACGAGACTTTTCGTTC CASTPGGRRDFSF
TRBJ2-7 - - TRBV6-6 TGTGCCAGCCCCAGAACGGATTCCTACGAGCAGTACTTC CASPRTDSYEQYF
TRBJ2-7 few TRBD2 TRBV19 TGTGCCAGTAGCCCTACCGGGACTAGCCACGACGAGCAGTACTTC CASSPTGTSHDEQYF
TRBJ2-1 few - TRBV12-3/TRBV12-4 TGTGCCAGCAGCCCTACCCCGCCCAGCTCCTACAATGAGCAGTTCTTC CASSPTPPSSYNEQFF
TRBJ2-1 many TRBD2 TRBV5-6 TGTGCCAGCAGCTTGGCCCGGGGGGAAAAGCAGTTCTTC CASSLARGEKQFF
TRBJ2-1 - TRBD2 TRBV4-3 TGCGCCAGCAGCCAACGTCTAGCGGGAACATTGGGTGAGCAGTTCTTC CASSQRLAGTLGEQFF
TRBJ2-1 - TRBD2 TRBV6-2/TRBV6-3 TGTGCCAGCAGTTACTCATCCCTAGCGGTGTTCGGTGAGCAGTTCTTC CASSYSSLAVFGEQFF
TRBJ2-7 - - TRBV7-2 TGTGCCAGCAGCTTAGCGATGAGCTCCTACGAGCAGTACTTC CASSLAMSSYEQYF
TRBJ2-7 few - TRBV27 TGTGCCAGCAGTCCCGAGAGGGATGTCTCCTACGAGCAGTACTTC CASSPERDVSYEQYF
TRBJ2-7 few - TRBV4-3 TGCGCCACCAAACGGGGAGTTTACGAGCAGTACTTC CATKRGVYEQYF
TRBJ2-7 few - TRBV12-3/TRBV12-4 TGTGCCAGCAGTATCAGGGGAATCCCCTACGAGCAGTACTTC CASSIRGIPYEQYF
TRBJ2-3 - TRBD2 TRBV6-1 TGTGCCAGCAGTGATGGGACTAGCGGCGCAGATACGCAGTATTTT CASSDGTSGADTQYF